This T cell receptor beta chain was recorded in a study of T-cell reconstitution after alpha-beta-depleted transplantation in children. Per the germline V gene, CDR1 is MNHNS and CDR2 is SASEGT. The CDR3 is 15 amino acids. Trimming stripped 5 bases from V and 6 bases from J, with 17 bases between. As it was prepared, the TCRbeta library received unique molecular identifiers. A single record per CDR3 protein comes from TCRdb applying MiXCR to the PCR reads. This table has approximately 420,000 distinct CDR3 sequences, 11% appearing once. This chain links TRBV6-1 with TRBJ2-1; D gene ambiguous. Sequenced here: PBMCs from the stem cell graft donor, sampled from the stem cell graft. This TCR came from a human donor who donated a stem cell graft to a child with acute myeloid leukemia. CDR3 residues: CASSPPVGKRNEQFF. The CDR3 DNA reads as TGTGCCAGCAGTCCTCCAGTGGGGAAGCGCAATGAGCAGTTCTTC.